The entry below gives a single T cell receptor beta chain sequence along with its context. Its antigen is as yet unknown. The data belong to a study of cytomegalovirus exposure and HLA in healthy donors. Both 60 Vbeta primers and 13 Jbeta primers went into the PCR. The assay was immunoSEQ multiplex PCR, and TCRdb's table has in-frame clones only and misses some. Of about 86,000 clones listed, roughly 78% are singletons. Study results and caveats: With further analysis later on, most CMV-associated TCR beta chains appeared HLA-restricted. The classifier was said to identify cytomegalovirus status with high specificity and sensitivity. Roughly uniform depth of sequencing across donors was assumed in presence/absence analyses.

The CDR3 loop spans 16 amino acids. The V and J ends lost 3 bases and 5 bases, in that order; junction bases with no gene match: 11. In germline, CDR1 is MNHEY, CDR2 SMNVEV (reference sequence). The TCR was taken from a male donor in good health and CMV-seropositive. V gene TRBV27 combines with J gene TRBJ2-3; 7 nucleotides match TRBD1. The sample taken for sequencing was PBMCs. The CDR3 region is CASSLGVDRVKDTQYF. Here the CDR3 DNA reads TGTGCCAGCAGTTTGGGGGTTGACAGGGTGAAAGATACGCAGTATTTT.